This TCR beta chain is drawn from a study of T cells in Graves' hyperthyroidism and ophthalmopathy. V was clipped by 6 bases and J by 4 bases, with 6 bases between them. Germline lookup yields CDR1 GTSNPN and CDR2 SVGIG (reference sequence). The CDR3 is 10 amino acids. TCR beta CDR3 regions were amplified from RNA transcripts. TCR CDR3 underwent first-round RT-PCR with the HTBI primer set. TCRdb ran MiXCR on the multiplex PCR reads and lists one entry per CDR3 protein. In the table there are 450,000 to 500,000 distinct CDR3 sequences, roughly 23% of which are singletons. This clonotype was seen ten or more times.

The chain carries TRBV30 and TRBJ1-1, with D possibly TRBD1 on 5 matching bases. This clonotype was sampled from a woman in her seventies with Graves' ophthalmopathy. Sequences were obtained from blood. CDR3: CACRGTEAFF. The CDR3 DNA reads as TGTGCCTGTAGGGGCACTGAAGCTTTCTTT.